In this sample, the clone carrying this T cell receptor beta chain turned up a few times. Its antigen is as yet unknown. These data come from a study of beta chain features in type 1 diabetes. Whole-study findings and limits: More deletions and fewer insertions at VDJ junctions were seen in type 1 diabetes patients. The study found that naive, central memory and Treg TCRB repertoires appeared more similar in patients than in healthy donors. All four CD4+ subsets of Type 1 diabetes patients contained TCRB CDR3s that were moderately but significantly shorter.

Reverse transcription of all isolated RNA meant that expressed TCRB transcripts were sequenced. Method: immunoSEQ multiplex PCR; TCRdb's copy keeps in-frame clones and lacks some. Altogether 500,000 to 800,000 clones are present, over 10% being singletons, with the ten largest covering 0.09% to 0.15%. Each of the CD4+ naive, central memory, regulatory and stem cell-like memory populations was sorted via CD45RO/CCR7/CD25/CD127/CD95/CD27. The sample taken for sequencing was naive CD4+ T cells from blood. The sequence was collected from a man aged 25 to 40 with type 1 diabetes.

The CDR3 protein is CASSSGLAGALDNEQFF. CDR3 bases: TGCGCCAGCAGCTCGGGACTAGCGGGGGCCCTCGACAATGAGCAGTTCTTC. V usage is TRBV5-1 and J usage is TRBJ2-1; 14 nucleotides line up with TRBD2. This CDR3 is 17 amino acids long. CDR1 is SGHRS, CDR2 YFSETQ, per germline. The ends lost 3 bases at V and 5 bases at J; junction bases unmatched: 7.